This TCR beta chain was recovered during a study of T cell responses to AZD1222 COVID-19 vaccine. Study-wide results and caveats: Clonal diversity may have been underestimated in mostly white British donors. The peak T cell response came first, and repertoires were sampled only after it. The breadth and depth of Spike-specific TCRs increased once two AZD1222 doses had been given.

Method: immunoSEQ multiplex PCR; TCRdb's copy keeps in-frame clones and lacks some. The sample carries some 180,000 clones, around nine tenths recorded once. Details on this clone: Its antigen is currently unknown.

Germline CDR1 reads SGHRS; CDR2 reads YFSETQ. The germline V and J ends were trimmed by 0 bases and 5 bases, with 14 bases remaining between them. The CDR3 has 15 residues. The chain combines TRBV5-1 with TRBJ2-5; tentatively, D is TRBD1 (5 bases). The sequencing used peripheral blood, collected 28 days after the second AZD1222 dose. The clonotype was recovered from an adult who received the AZD1222 COVID-19 vaccine. CDR3 sequence: CASSLGTISRETQYF. The CDR3 nucleotides read TGCGCCAGCAGCTTGGGGACAATTTCGAGGGAGACCCAGTACTTC.